A single sample is the source of the 16 T cell receptor beta chains below, sequenced in a study of shared clonotypes between healthy human individuals. Repertoires were generated with immunoSEQ multiplex PCR, while TCRdb's copy carries only in-frame clones and drops some. The sample lists about 2.4 million clones, more than 90% seen once, with 0.11% to 0.15% in the top ten. Sequences were obtained from naive CD4+ T cells sorted from blood. Subset: CD45RA+ positively selected. The receptors here all came from a young man in good health.

The genes are TRBV4-3 and TRBJ2-2; 12 positions agree with TRBD2. The CDR3 runs 18 residues. J gave up 4 bases and V 0 bases, and 6 bases lay outside the gene matches. The germline V gene has CDR1 LGHNA and CDR2 YSLEER. The CDR3 DNA reads TGCGCCAGCAGCCAAGAATCCGGGACTAGCGGGTCCACCGGGGAGCTGTTTTTT. Translated: CASSQESGTSGSTGELFF.

The V and J genes are TRBV4-2 and TRBJ1-2; D is perhaps TRBD1 (5 bases). Germline V lookup: CDR1 LGHNA, CDR2 YNFKEQ. Trimming left V 1 base short and J 8 bases short, with 11 bases between. The CDR3 covers 13 residues. The DNA for the CDR3 is TGTGCCAGCAGCCAAGTTGAGGGGAAGGGCTACACCTTC. Its protein is CASSQVEGKGYTF.

This chain connects TRBV10-3 to TRBJ2-3; 8 bases align to TRBD2. Germline CDR1 and CDR2: ENHRY and SYGVKD. The CDR3 is 14 amino acids. V dropped 9 bases and J dropped 6; count of bases not matched to a gene: 11. The CDR3 sequence is CAIGREGLPDTQYF. In DNA form, the CDR3 reads TGTGCCATAGGCCGGGAGGGCCTACCCGATACGCAGTATTTT.

Of note for this clone: Mismatch with germline at one junction end may stem from a read error. This chain uses TRBV2 with TRBJ2-5; D is perhaps TRBD1 or TRBD2 (5 bases each). The CDR3 is 14 amino acids. Germline lookup yields CDR1 SNHLY and CDR2 FYNNEI. DNA of the CDR3: TGTGCCAGCAGCGAAGAGGGGCTCCAAGAGACCCAGTACTTC. Its translation: CASSEEGLQETQYF.

V and J are TRBV19 and TRBJ2-7, with a weak D call TRBD1 (6 bases). The germline V and J ends were trimmed by 5 bases and 0 bases, with 8 bases remaining between them. The germline V gene encodes CDR1 LNHDA and CDR2 SQIVND (reference sequence). The CDR3 covers 13 residues. The CDR3 loop reads CASSPGHSYEQYF. In DNA form, the CDR3 reads TGTGCCAGTAGTCCGGGACACTCCTACGAGCAGTACTTC.

The V gene is TRBV6-4, the J gene TRBJ2-7; 9 bases are a match to TRBD1. The CDR3 is made up of 13 amino acids. Germline trimming cut 6 bases from V and 6 bases from J; bases unmatched to any gene: 6. Germline V gene data show CDR1 as MRHNA and CDR2 as SNTAGT. CDR3 sequence: CASRGTGKGEQYF. The CDR3, as DNA: TGTGCCAGCAGAGGGACAGGGAAAGGCGAGCAGTACTTC.

The V call is TRBV6-1, the J call TRBJ1-1; TRBD1 is a possible D gene (5 bases). Looked up from germline, CDR1 is MNHNS and CDR2 is SASEGT. Trimming left V 4 bases short and J 0 bases short, with 12 bases between. The CDR3 totals 15 residues. The CDR3 reads CASSADGGLNTEAFF. Written as DNA, the CDR3 is TGTGCCAGCAGTGCCGATGGGGGGTTGAACACTGAAGCTTTCTTT.

This chain uses TRBV18 with TRBJ2-2, with TRBD2 as a possible D gene (6 bases). The CDR3 is made up of 15 amino acids. Germline loops: CDR1 KGHSH, CDR2 LQKENI. Trimming stripped 3 bases from V and 4 bases from J, with 12 bases between. The CDR3 here is CASSPWGESTGELFF. The CDR3, as DNA: TGTGCCAGCTCACCGTGGGGGGAGAGCACCGGGGAGCTGTTTTTT.

This clone was detected once. The chain joins TRBV29-1 to TRBJ2-7; 10 bases are shared with TRBD1. CDR1 is SQVTM and CDR2 is ANQGSEA in the germline V gene. V was clipped by 7 bases and J by 5 bases; unmatched bases: 5. The CDR3 length is 12 residues. Here the CDR3 DNA reads TGCAGCGGGGGACAGGGGAGCAACGAGCAGTACTTC. Its protein is CSGGQGSNEQYF.

The chain joins TRBV18 to TRBJ1-2; D perhaps matches TRBD1 (6 bases). With 5 bases removed from V and 4 bases from J, the gap between germline ends came to 17 bases. The CDR3 is 15 amino acids. Germline V gene sequence: CDR1 KGHSH, CDR2 LQKENI. As DNA, the CDR3 is TGTGCCAGCTCAATCCAGGGTGTACAGGGCTATGGCTACACCTTC. This codes for CASSIQGVQGYGYTF.

The V call is TRBV6-4, the J call TRBJ2-7, with 7 bases that match TRBD1. J was trimmed by 0 bases and V by 6 bases; bases with no gene match: 5. CDR1 is MRHNA, CDR2 SNTAGT, per germline. CDR3 size: 14 residues. Here the CDR3 reads CASSPTGTSYEQYF. The CDR3 nucleotides read TGTGCCAGCAGCCCGACAGGGACCTCCTACGAGCAGTACTTC.

On this clone itself: Other nucleotide sequences from this sample produce the same CDR3. The J gene is TRBJ2-5, the V gene TRBV7-2, with 7 positions matching TRBD2. The CDR3 loop spans 14 amino acids. J lost 5 bases, V lost 0 bases, and 3 bases had no gene match. Germline-derived CDR1 and CDR2 are SGHTA and FQGNSA. CDR3 amino acids: CASSLAGGPETQYF. For the CDR3, the DNA is TGTGCCAGCAGCTTAGCGGGAGGGCCGGAGACCCAGTACTTC.

The count of this clone is one. This rearrangement joins TRBV4-3 to TRBJ2-1; no clear D gene. The V and J ends lost 0 bases and 5 bases respectively, with 8 bases between them. This CDR3 region has 14 residues. Looked up from germline, CDR1 is LGHNA and CDR2 is YSLEER. In DNA, the CDR3 is TGCGCCAGCAGCCAAGAGATTTCGAACAATGAGCAGTTCTTC. Translating it yields CASSQEISNNEQFF.

CDR3 coding DNA: TGTGCCAGCAGTGGGGGTAAAACCAATCAGCCCCAGCATTTT. Protein sequence: CASSGGKTNQPQHF. The chain combines TRBV6-6 with TRBJ1-5, with a tentative D call TRBD1 (5 bases). The CDR3 consists of 14 residues. Germline-derived CDR1 and CDR2 are MNHNY and SVGAGI (reference sequence). Between the trimmed V and J ends, which lost 5 bases and 3 bases, there was a span of 11 bases.

This chain joins TRBV12-2 and TRBJ1-1. TRBV12-2 is noted as a pseudogene. The CDR3 runs 14 residues. CDR3 bases: TGTGCAAGTCCCTGGGAGGTTTGGGGCACTGAAGCTTTCTTT. Its protein product is CASPWEVWGTEAFF.

This clone was detected only once. The rearrangement links TRBV6-5 to TRBJ1-5; D is perhaps TRBD1 (5 bases). This CDR3 is 15 amino acids long. Germline V gives CDR1 MNHEY, CDR2 SVGAGI. V was shortened by 4 bases and J by 4 bases, with 14 bases between the two germline ends. CDR3 sequence (DNA): TGTGCCAGCAGTTTACTAGCAACAGGTAATCAGCCCCAGCATTTT. Translation: CASSLLATGNQPQHF.